The 18 T cell receptor beta chains reported below all come from one sample, sequenced in a study of T cell therapy after organ transplantation. The antigens these receptors bind are not known. TCRdb's copy holds only in-frame clones and misses some; the assay was immunoSEQ multiplex PCR. Of 15,000 to 20,000 clones listed, roughly four fifths are singletons. Indicated time point: 4-8 weeks after completion of therapy. This material consisted of CD8+ T cells from blood, taken after autologous CMV-specific T cell therapy. All receptors derive from a human patient who had received a solid organ transplant and had CMV disease. Some of the T cells might come from the graft donor.

The V call is TRBV6-1, the J call TRBJ1-1; 7 bases line up with TRBD1. CDR1 and CDR2 (germline): MNHNS, SASEGT. Trimming at V came to 3 bases and at J to 5 bases, leaving 9 bases not matched to a gene. The CDR3 has 15 amino acids. The CDR3 reads CASSDRGMGFTEAFF. The CDR3 DNA sequence: TGTGCCAGCAGTGACAGGGGGATGGGGTTTACTGAAGCTTTCTTT.

This clone was detected once. V usage is TRBV30 and J usage is TRBJ1-2; possible D gene TRBD1, 5 bases. Trimming cost V 2 bases and J 8 bases, with 12 bases left between them. Per germline, CDR1 GTSNPN and CDR2 SVGIG (reference sequence). CDR3 size: 12 residues. The DNA of the CDR3 is TGTGCCTGGAGTCCCCGAGGGGAGGGCTACACCTTC. It translates to CAWSPRGEGYTF.

This clone was counted a few times. The chain has TRBV4-1 and TRBJ2-7, with 8 bases identical to TRBD2. Losses at the gene ends were 3 bases for V and 2 bases for J; bases not matched to a gene: 6. The CDR3 is 15 amino acids. The germline gives CDR1 MGHRA, CDR2 YSYEKL. In DNA form, the CDR3 reads TGCGCCAGCAGCCAGGCGGGAGGAGGAACCTACGAGCAGTACTTC. It yields the protein CASSQAGGGTYEQYF.

The gene calls are TRBV7-2 and TRBJ2-5, with a tentative D call TRBD1 (5 bases). This CDR3 is 16 amino acids long. V dropped 2 bases and J dropped 2 bases, with 15 bases sitting between them. From germline, CDR1 is SGHTA and CDR2 FQGNSA. The CDR3 loop reads CASSLPNQPGQETQYF. The CDR3 DNA follows: TGTGCCAGCAGCTTACCCAATCAACCAGGGCAAGAGACCCAGTACTTC.

The chain links TRBV15 to TRBJ2-1; D remains ambiguous. Deletions cut 0 bases from V and 0 bases from J, with 12 bases between. Per germline, CDR1 LNHNV and CDR2 YYDKDF (reference sequence). The CDR3 is 17 residues long. The CDR3 sequence: CATSRERAYSSYNEQFF. CDR3 nucleotides: TGTGCCACCAGCAGAGAAAGGGCGTATAGCTCCTACAATGAGCAGTTCTTC.

This clone has just one count. This chain joins TRBV15 and TRBJ1-1; D perhaps matches TRBD1 (5 bases). CDR3 length: 12 residues. CDR1 and CDR2 (germline): LNHNV, YYDKDF (reference sequence). V lost 0 bases and J 6 bases, leaving 5 bases between the germline ends. The CDR3 loop reads CATSREGAEAFF. CDR3 DNA: TGTGCCACCAGCAGAGAAGGGGCTGAAGCTTTCTTT.

The chain employs TRBV6-5 and TRBJ1-2, with TRBD1 matching over 7 bases. V shed 2 bases, J shed 4 bases, and the junction held 7 bases outside the gene matches. CDR1 is MNHEY and CDR2 is SVGAGI in the germline V gene. The CDR3 contains 15 residues. The CDR3 sequence is CASSYLTGSIYGYTF. The CDR3 region has the DNA TGTGCCAGCAGTTACCTGACAGGGTCTATCTATGGCTACACCTTC.

The V call is TRBV27, the J call TRBJ2-5; no clear D. The length of the CDR3 is 12 residues. Germline assignment: CDR1 MNHEY and CDR2 SMNVEV (reference sequence). Trimming left V 5 bases short and J 4 bases short, with 8 bases between. In nucleotides, the CDR3 is TGTGCCAGCAGTGGGGTAGGAGAGACCCAGTACTTC. Its translation: CASSGVGETQYF.

This chain joins TRBV11-2 and TRBJ2-5, with TRBD2 matching over 12 bases. Looked up from germline, CDR1 is SGHAT and CDR2 is FQNNGV. Losses at the gene ends were 5 bases for V and 5 bases for J; bases not matched to a gene: 9. The CDR3 has 16 amino acids. The CDR3 nucleotides read TGTGCCAGCAGCCAAGCTAGCGGGGGGGCCTGGGAGACCCAGTACTTC. It specifies CASSQASGGAWETQYF.

V usage is TRBV4-2 and J usage is TRBJ2-1; D perhaps matches TRBD2 (6 bases). Deletions cut 0 bases from V and 9 bases from J, with 6 bases between. In germline, CDR1 is LGHNA, CDR2 YNFKEQ. The CDR3 consists of 12 residues. CDR3 in amino acids: CASSQEGGEQFF. The CDR3 nucleotides are TGTGCCAGCAGCCAAGAGGGGGGTGAGCAGTTCTTC.

This rearrangement joins TRBV11-1 to TRBJ1-1, with D unresolved. The CDR3 is made up of 14 amino acids. Trimming stripped 5 bases from V and 4 bases from J, with 14 bases between. Germline V CDR1 and CDR2: SGHAT, FQDESV (reference sequence). In DNA form, the CDR3 reads TGTGCCAGCAGCGAAGTGTGGGGAGGCACTGAAGCTTTCTTT. Its translation: CASSEVWGGTEAFF.

This chain joins TRBV6-4 and TRBJ1-2; the match to TRBD1 covers 10 bases. Germline V gene lookup returns CDR1 MRHNA and CDR2 SNTAGT. Losses at the gene ends were 0 bases for V and 6 bases for J; bases not matched to a gene: 4. The CDR3 loop spans 15 amino acids. In DNA form, the CDR3 reads TGTGCCAGCAGTGACTCGACAGGGGGCCTTGATGGCTACACCTTC. This gives the protein CASSDSTGGLDGYTF.

The rearrangement links TRBV19 to TRBJ1-5; D is ambiguous. Germline V gives CDR1 LNHDA, CDR2 SQIVND (reference sequence). The CDR3 covers 13 residues. The V gene lost 7 bases and the J gene lost 4 bases, with 11 bases spanning the gap. The DNA of the CDR3 is TGTGCCAGTAAGGACGGTGGGAATCAGCCCCAGCATTTT. Its translation: CASKDGGNQPQHF.

The chain employs TRBV6-5 and TRBJ2-3; 8 bases line up with TRBD1. V was pared by 0 bases and J by 6 bases, with 8 bases of the junction left unmatched. The CDR3 spans 16 residues. In germline, CDR1 is MNHEY, CDR2 SVGAGI. DNA for the CDR3: TGTGCCAGCAGTTACTCCGGGCAGGGGGCTTTTGATACGCAGTATTTT. This translates into CASSYSGQGAFDTQYF.

The gene calls are TRBV9 and TRBJ2-7; 12 nucleotides align to TRBD1. CDR3 length equals 15 residues. Trimming removed 3 bases from V and 7 bases from J; junction bases left unmatched: 8. CDR1 is SGDLS, CDR2 YYNGEE, per germline. The CDR3 loop is CASSAGTGGVGEQYF. In DNA form, the CDR3 reads TGTGCCAGCAGCGCCGGGACAGGGGGCGTGGGGGAGCAGTACTTC. Looking up the rest from reference TRBV9 and TRBJ2-7 gives the full variable domain: DSGVTQTPKHLITATGQRVTLRCSPRSGDLSVYWYQQSLDQGLQFLIQYYNGEERAKGNILERFSAQQFPDLHSELNLSSLELGDSALYFCASSAGTGGVGEQYFGPGTRLTVT.

The chain links TRBV6-5 to TRBJ2-1; the match to TRBD1 covers 9 bases. V shed 0 bases and J 6 bases; nucleotides not matched to a gene: 0. Germline assignment: CDR1 MNHEY and CDR2 SVGAGI. The CDR3 extends over 14 amino acids. The CDR3 coding sequence is TGTGCCAGCAGTTACTCGACAGGGGGCAATGAGCAGTTCTTC. Residues: CASSYSTGGNEQFF.

This sequence joins TRBV7-2 and TRBJ2-7; 7 bases are shared with TRBD1. The V and J ends lost 5 bases and 3 bases, in that order; junction bases with no gene match: 7. Germline V gene data show CDR1 as SGHTA and CDR2 as FQGNSA. This CDR3 region has 14 residues. The CDR3, as DNA: TGTGCCAGCAGCCTAAAGACAGGGTTCTACGAGCAGTACTTC. Protein sequence: CASSLKTGFYEQYF. Together with reference TRBV7-2 and TRBJ2-7, the CDR3 gives the full variable domain: GAGVSQSPSNKVTEKGKDVELRCDPISGHTALYWYRQSLGQGLEFLIYFQGNSAPDKSGLPSDRFSAERTGGSVSTLTIQRTQQEDSAVYLCASSLKTGFYEQYFGPGTRLTVT.

The chain has TRBV27 and TRBJ1-2, with 7 bases aligning to TRBD1. Germline assignment: CDR1 MNHEY and CDR2 SMNVEV (reference sequence). V shed 0 bases, J shed 8 bases, and the junction held 3 bases outside the gene matches. The CDR3 extends over 13 amino acids. Here the CDR3 DNA reads TGTGCCAGCAGTTTATCGACAGGGTTCGGCTACACCTTC. It encodes CASSLSTGFGYTF.